This entry concerns a single TCR beta chain. Its specificity is not known. One entry per CDR3 protein results from TCRdb running MiXCR on the reads. Among around 280,000 distinct CDR3 sequences, about a tenth were seen once, and the ten largest hold approximately 2.4%. This specimen belongs to a study of T cell repertoires in cytomegalovirus infection. Study summary: An indication of both CMV infection and matching HLA type came from public TCR beta signatures.

CDR1 and CDR2 from the germline V gene are ENHRY and SYGVKD. The CDR3 totals 12 residues. The V end was cut by 2 bases, the J end by 12 bases, with 11 bases between. General study results and limits: The ex vivo response showed dominance by HLA-C-restricted CMV-specific TCR beta clonotypes. Individuals carrying CMV plus the relevant HLA were identified by cumulative frequency of public TCR beta families.

Material: PBMCs. This clonotype was obtained from a human donor in good health (CMV status not recorded). Some clones in this sample may be carry-over from other donors' samples. V usage is TRBV10-3 and J usage is TRBJ2-1; possibly TRBD2 for D (6 bases). The CDR3 sequence: CAISEGTEVQFF. As DNA, the CDR3 is TGTGCCATCAGTGAGGGGACTGAGGTGCAGTTCTTC.